This TCR beta chain was documented in a study of technical replicates of blood from a handful of donors. Sequenced by immunoSEQ multiplex PCR; TCRdb stores in-frame clones only, minus some. The sample includes 100,000 or so clones, approximately 96% seen only once; the top ten take 0.36%. Germline CDR1 reads LGHNA; CDR2 reads YNFKEQ. The CDR3 is 14 amino acids. The V end was cut by 0 bases, the J end by 5 bases, with 8 bases between. Specimen: T cells isolated from PBMCs. The source is a human donor in good health. V and J are TRBV4-2 and TRBJ2-1; a possible D gene is TRBD2 (5 bases). CDR3 protein: CASSQDKRDNEQFF. CDR3 coding DNA: TGTGCCAGCAGCCAAGATAAGAGGGACAATGAGCAGTTCTTC.